These 9 T cell receptor beta chains originate from one sample sequenced in a study of radiotherapy plus CTLA-4 blockade in lung cancer. TCRdb's copy holds only in-frame clones and misses some; the assay was immunoSEQ multiplex PCR. The data contain about 25,000 clones, about two thirds of them seen just once; the ten biggest clones take up 3% to 4%. This specimen was peripheral blood, taken from a patient treated with radiotherapy plus ipilimumab. The receptor set was obtained from a human donor with non-small cell lung cancer whose response to radiotherapy plus ipilimumab could not be evaluated.

CDR3 in DNA: TGTGCCAGCAGCCTGGGACAAGGAAACACCATATATTTT. Its protein is CASSLGQGNTIYF. The rearrangement uses TRBV5-4 and TRBJ1-3, with TRBD1 as a possible D gene (6 bases). The CDR3 totals 13 residues. Germline CDR1 is SGHNT and CDR2 is YYREEE (reference sequence). Deletions cut 4 bases from V and 4 bases from J, with 9 bases between. The complete variable domain, with remaining parts taken from reference TRBV5-4 and TRBJ1-3, reads ETGVTQSPTHLIKTRGQQVTLRCSSQSGHNTVSWYQQALGQGPQFIFQYYREEENGRGNFPPRFSGLQFPNYSSELNVNALELDDSALYLCASSLGQGNTIYFGEGSWLTVV.

The chain is built from TRBV18 and TRBJ2-5; D gene ambiguous. Per germline, CDR1 KGHSH and CDR2 LQKENI. The CDR3 has 14 amino acids. V lost 5 bases, J lost 5 bases, and 15 bases lay in between. The CDR3 sequence: CASSAGSPRETQYF. The CDR3 DNA reads TGTGCCAGCTCAGCTGGATCACCGCGGGAGACCCAGTACTTC. Together with reference TRBV18 and TRBJ2-5, the CDR3 gives the full variable domain: NAGVMQNPRHLVRRRGQEARLRCSPMKGHSHVYWYRQLPEEGLKFMVYLQKENIIDESGMPKERFSAEFPKEGPSILRIQQVVRGDSAAYFCASSAGSPRETQYFGPGTRLLVL.

This clone was seen a few times. The genes are TRBV9 and TRBJ1-4; D not resolved. The V end lost 0 bases, the J end lost 8 bases, and 14 bases lay between the germline ends. The germline V gene encodes CDR1 SGDLS and CDR2 YYNGEE. The CDR3 has 15 residues. This CDR3 reads CASSVGTEGGEKLFF. The DNA of the CDR3 is TGTGCCAGCAGCGTAGGGACGGAGGGAGGGGAAAAACTGTTTTTT.

The sample holds a few counts of this clone. The V call is TRBV7-3, the J call TRBJ2-7; a possible D gene is TRBD1 (5 bases). This CDR3 region has 12 residues. V shed 4 bases and J shed 7 bases, with 11 bases lying between them. The germline V gene encodes CDR1 SGHTA and CDR2 FQGTGA. CDR3 sequence: CASSSGPGEQYF. Here the CDR3 DNA reads TGTGCCAGCAGCTCTGGGCCAGGGGAGCAGTACTTC.

The chain joins TRBV6-4 to TRBJ2-2, with D unresolved. The germline V gene has CDR1 MRHNA and CDR2 SNTAGT. Trimming pared 4 bases from V and 5 bases from J, leaving 8 bases between. The CDR3 sequence is 13 residues long. CDR3 protein: CASSATGTGELFF. CDR3 bases: TGTGCCAGCAGTGCCACTGGTACCGGGGAGCTGTTTTTT.

Notes on this clone: The junction does not match germline at one end; this may be a read error. The chain uses TRBV14 and TRBJ2-1; tentatively, D is TRBD2 (6 bases). Germline CDR1 and CDR2: SGHDN and FVKESK. The CDR3 sequence is 14 residues long. The CDR3 is CASSQDILANGQFF. The CDR3 nucleotides are TGTGCCAGCAGCCAAGATATCCTAGCGAATGGGCAGTTCTTC.

This chain links TRBV11-2 with TRBJ2-5; no firm D call. The CDR3 runs to 14 residues. CDR1 and CDR2 from the germline V gene are SGHAT and FQNNGV. Trimming stripped 1 base from V and 3 bases from J, with 9 bases between. The chain's CDR3 is CASSLVEGEETQYF. The CDR3 bases are TGTGCCAGCAGCTTAGTCGAAGGAGAAGAGACCCAGTACTTC.

This clone was seen a handful of times. The chain carries TRBV11-2 and TRBJ1-6, with a tentative D call TRBD1 (5 bases). This CDR3 is 15 amino acids long. The V and J ends lost 5 bases and 8 bases respectively, with 16 bases between them. Germline CDR1 is SGHAT and CDR2 is FQNNGV. DNA of the CDR3: TGTGCCAGCAGCAAGCAGCAGGACAACTATTCACCCCTCCACTTT. Encoded protein: CASSKQQDNYSPLHF.

Written as DNA, the CDR3 is TGTGCCAGCAGCCGACAGGGGAATGGGTACGAGCAGTACTTC. Translated: CASSRQGNGYEQYF. This rearrangement joins TRBV5-4 to TRBJ2-7; 8 nucleotides line up with TRBD1. Looked up from germline, CDR1 is SGHNT and CDR2 is YYREEE (reference sequence). The CDR3 contains 14 residues. V dropped 4 bases and J dropped 4; count of bases not matched to a gene: 7. Combining the CDR3 with reference TRBV5-4 and TRBJ2-7 gives the whole variable domain ETGVTQSPTHLIKTRGQQVTLRCSSQSGHNTVSWYQQALGQGPQFIFQYYREEENGRGNFPPRFSGLQFPNYSSELNVNALELDDSALYLCASSRQGNGYEQYFGPGTRLTVT.